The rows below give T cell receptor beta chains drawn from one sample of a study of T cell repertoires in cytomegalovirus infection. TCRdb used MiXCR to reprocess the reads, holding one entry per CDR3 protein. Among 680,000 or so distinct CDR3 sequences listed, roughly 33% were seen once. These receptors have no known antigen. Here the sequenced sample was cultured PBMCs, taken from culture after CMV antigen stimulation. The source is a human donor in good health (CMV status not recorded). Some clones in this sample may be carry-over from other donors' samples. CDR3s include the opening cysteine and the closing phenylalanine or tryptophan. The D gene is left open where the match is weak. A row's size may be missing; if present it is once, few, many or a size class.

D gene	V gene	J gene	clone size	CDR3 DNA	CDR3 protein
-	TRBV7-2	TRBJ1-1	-	TGTGCCAGCAGCCCCCAATCATTCAACACTGAAGCTTTCTTT	CASSPQSFNTEAFF
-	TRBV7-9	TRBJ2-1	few	TGTGCCAGCAGCTTGGGACCCCCTAGACACAATGAGCAGTTCTTC	CASSLGPPRHNEQFF
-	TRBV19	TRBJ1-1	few	TGTGCCAGTAGTATTCCGCGGGTCACTGAAGCTTTCTTT	CASSIPRVTEAFF
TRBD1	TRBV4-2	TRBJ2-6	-	TGTGCCAGCAGCCACGCCGCCGGACAGGGGGCTGGGGCCAACGTCCTGACTTTC	CASSHAAGQGAGANVLTF
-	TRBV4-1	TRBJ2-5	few	TGCGCCAGCAGCCCGGAACCGGGGGTGAGGGGGACCCAGTACTTC	CASSPEPGVRGTQYF
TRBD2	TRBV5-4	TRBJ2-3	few	TGTGCCAGCAGCGTTGGACTAGCGGGGGTGACAGATACGCAGTATTTT	CASSVGLAGVTDTQYF
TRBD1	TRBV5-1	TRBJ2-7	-	TGCGCCAGCAGCCCACAGGGGTGGGGTGGAGAGCAGTACTTC	CASSPQGWGGEQYF
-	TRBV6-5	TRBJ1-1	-	TGTGCCAGCAGTTACTCTGGGAGGACTGAAGCTTTCTTT	CASSYSGRTEAFF
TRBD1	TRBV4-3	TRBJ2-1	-	TGCGCCAGCAGCCAAGGGGCTGGGACAGGGGGCCCTCATGAGCAGTTCTTC	CASSQGAGTGGPHEQFF
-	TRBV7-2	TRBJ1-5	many	TGTGCCAGCAGCCCCAGGGCGGGGCCCCTCGGTCAGCCCCAGCATTTT	CASSPRAGPLGQPQHF
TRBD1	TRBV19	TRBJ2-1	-	TGTGCCATAGGGGACAGGCGCAATGAGCAGTTCTTC	CAIGDRRNEQFF
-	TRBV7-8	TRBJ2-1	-	TGTGCCAGCAGCTTACTCGGCGGGGCCGGGGACAATGAGCAGTTCTTC	CASSLLGGAGDNEQFF
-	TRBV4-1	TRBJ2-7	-	TGCGCCAGCAGCCAAGATTTATCCCGGGATCTCCTCTACGAGCAGTACTTC	CASSQDLSRDLLYEQYF
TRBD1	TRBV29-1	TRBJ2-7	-	TGCACCGTCAACCGAGGGACAGGCGACGAGCAGTACTTC	CTVNRGTGDEQYF
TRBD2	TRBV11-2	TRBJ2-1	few	TGTGCCAGCGCGGGACTAGCGGGCATGAATGAGCAGTTCTTC	CASAGLAGMNEQFF
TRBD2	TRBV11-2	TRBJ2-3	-	TGTGCCAGCAGCTTATCTAGCGGGGGCTTTAGCACAGATACGCAGTATTTT	CASSLSSGGFSTDTQYF
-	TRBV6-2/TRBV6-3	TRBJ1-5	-	TGTGCCAGCAGTTACGCCCGGAGGCAGCCCCAGCATTTT	CASSYARRQPQHF
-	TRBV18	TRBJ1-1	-	TGTGCCAGCTCACCGTCTCGGGGGCAAACTGAAGCTTTCTTT	CASSPSRGQTEAFF
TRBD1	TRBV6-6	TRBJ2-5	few	TGTGCCAGCAGTTCCGCCGGGACAGGGGGCCTGGAGACCCAGTACTTC	CASSSAGTGGLETQYF
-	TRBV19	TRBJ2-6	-	TGTGCCAGTATCAGAGACACCTCTGGGGCCAACGTCCTGACTTTC	CASIRDTSGANVLTF
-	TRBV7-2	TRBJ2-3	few	TGTGCCAGCAGCACCACTAGGGCGGAGGCAGATACGCAGTATTTT	CASSTTRAEADTQYF
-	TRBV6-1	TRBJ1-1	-	TGTGCCAGCAGAAACAGGGACTTGAACACTGAAGCTTTCTTT	CASRNRDLNTEAFF
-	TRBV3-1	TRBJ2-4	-	TGTGCCAGCAGCCAAGGGGGATCAAACATTCAGTACTTC	CASSQGGSNIQYF
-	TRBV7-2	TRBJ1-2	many	TGTGCCAGCAGCTTCCCCGCAAGACAAAGATGGTATGGCTACACCTTC	CASSFPARQRWYGYTF
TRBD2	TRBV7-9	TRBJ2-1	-	TGTGCCAGCAGCTCGCCGGGGACTAGCGGTGTGAATGAGCAGTTCTTC	CASSSPGTSGVNEQFF
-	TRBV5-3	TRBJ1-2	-	TGTGCCTCTTCCGCAGGGGCAAACTATGGCTACACCTTC	CASSAGANYGYTF
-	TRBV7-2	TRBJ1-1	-	TGTGCCAGCGCCATGAACACTGAAGCTTTCTTT	CASAMNTEAFF
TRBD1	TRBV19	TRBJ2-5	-	TGTGCCAGTAGTAGCCCTGGACAGGGGGCTAAAGAGACCCAGTACTTC	CASSSPGQGAKETQYF
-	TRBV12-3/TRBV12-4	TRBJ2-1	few	TGTGCCAGCAGTACTACGAGCATCTACAATGAGCAGTTCTTC	CASSTTSIYNEQFF
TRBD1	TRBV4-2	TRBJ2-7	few	TGTGCCAGCAGCCATGGGACAGGGAAAAGAAACGAGCAGTACTTC	CASSHGTGKRNEQYF
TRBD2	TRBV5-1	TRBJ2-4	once	TGCGCCAGCAGCCGACTAGCGGGTCCCCGTGGATCCAAAAACATTCAGTACTTC	CASSRLAGPRGSKNIQYF
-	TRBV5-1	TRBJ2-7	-	TGCGCCAGCAGCTTAACGGGAGTATCGGGAAACGAGCAGTACTTC	CASSLTGVSGNEQYF
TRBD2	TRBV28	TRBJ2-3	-	TGTGCCAGCAGTTTAAGCGGGGCGGACACAGATACGCAGTATTTT	CASSLSGADTDTQYF
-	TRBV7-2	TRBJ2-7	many	TGTGCCAGCAGTCCCCCCGAGAGCTACGAGCAGTACTTC	CASSPPESYEQYF
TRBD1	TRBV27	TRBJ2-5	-	TGTGCCAGCAGTCCTGGGACAGCCGGGACCCAGTACTTC	CASSPGTAGTQYF
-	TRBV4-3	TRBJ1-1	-	TGCGCCAGCAGCACGCGCGGGGAGAACACTGAAGCTTTCTTT	CASSTRGENTEAFF
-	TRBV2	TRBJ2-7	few	TGTGCCAGCAGACGGACAATCCTCTCCTACGAGCAGTACTTC	CASRRTILSYEQYF
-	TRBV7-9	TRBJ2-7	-	TGTGCCAGCCGGGACATTTCCTACGAGCAGTACTTC	CASRDISYEQYF
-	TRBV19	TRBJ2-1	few	TGTGCCAGTAGTATATTGGGGGAAAGTGCCCCCTACAATGAGCAGTTCTTC	CASSILGESAPYNEQFF
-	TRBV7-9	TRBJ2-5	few	TGTGCCAGCAGCTTAGCGGGTGCAGAAGAGACCCAGTACTTC	CASSLAGAEETQYF
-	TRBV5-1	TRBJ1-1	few	TGCGCCAGCAGCTTGGCGCACGACGGGTACACTGAAGCTTTCTTT	CASSLAHDGYTEAFF